These 15 T cell receptor beta chains came from one sample sequenced in a study of blood T cell repertoires in COVID-19. Only in-frame clones appear in the TCRdb table, and some are missing; sequencing was by immunoSEQ multiplex PCR. The data contain approximately 250,000 clones, 85% to 90% of them singletons. The sequenced sample consisted of PBMCs or T cells enriched from blood (not recorded which). The receptors stem from a woman aged 60-75 years in a cohort exposed to, infected with or recovered from COVID-19 (not recorded which).

This sequence joins TRBV7-8 and TRBJ2-5, with no clear D. CDR1 and CDR2 (germline): SGHVS, FQNEAQ. This CDR3 region has 15 residues. Trimming took off 2 bases at V and 0 bases at J, with 10 bases between the two ends. In DNA, the CDR3 is TGTGCCAGCAGCTTAAATTCGAAGCACCAAGAGACCCAGTACTTC. Translation: CASSLNSKHQETQYF.

For the CDR3, the DNA is TGTGCCAGCAGCATTGACAGGTTAAGAGAAAAACTGTTTTTT. Amino acid sequence: CASSIDRLREKLFF. The chain is built from TRBV5-4 and TRBJ1-4; the D gene is possibly TRBD1 (6 bases). The CDR3 length is 14 residues. Trimming cost V 4 bases and J 8 bases, with 15 bases left between them. Germline lookup yields CDR1 SGHNT and CDR2 YYREEE (reference sequence). Using reference TRBV5-4 and TRBJ1-4 for the parts outside the CDR3, the full variable domain is ETGVTQSPTHLIKTRGQQVTLRCSSQSGHNTVSWYQQALGQGPQFIFQYYREEENGRGNFPPRFSGLQFPNYSSELNVNALELDDSALYLCASSIDRLREKLFFGSGTQLSVL.

The chain combines TRBV11-3 with TRBJ1-6; D is uncertain. The CDR3 contains 13 residues. Germline CDR1 and CDR2: SGHNT and YENEEA. V lost 2 bases and J 13 bases, leaving 12 bases between the germline ends. The CDR3 sequence is CASSLSVGHPLHF. The CDR3 coding sequence is TGTGCCAGCAGCTTATCCGTCGGTCACCCCCTCCACTTT.

This clone has just a few counts. V is TRBV10-3 and J is TRBJ2-7, with 8 nucleotides matching TRBD2. V lost 7 bases and J lost 5; bases outside the gene matches: 7. The CDR3 totals 13 residues. CDR1 is ENHRY, CDR2 SYGVKD, per germline. The CDR3 coding sequence is TGTGCCATCACCGGTAGCGGGACGGACGAGCAGTACTTC. Residues: CAITGSGTDEQYF.

This chain joins TRBV19 and TRBJ1-4; 10 bases agree with TRBD1. This CDR3 contains 14 residues. Germline V lookup: CDR1 LNHDA, CDR2 SQIVND (reference sequence). After removal of 8 bases from V and 7 bases from J, the junction contained 7 bases not matched to a gene. CDR3 sequence (DNA): TGTGCCAGTGCCGGACAGGGGGAGAGTGAAAAACTGTTTTTT. This codes for CASAGQGESEKLFF.

This clone showed up just a few times. The CDR3 DNA reads TGTGCCATCAGTCCTAGCGGGAGTGGAGGCTACGAGCAGTACTTC. Its protein is CAISPSGSGGYEQYF. V and J are TRBV10-3 and TRBJ2-7, with 10 bases fitting TRBD2. The V segment lost 5 bases and the J segment 3 bases; nucleotides outside the gene matches: 7. From germline, CDR1 is ENHRY and CDR2 SYGVKD. The CDR3 extends over 15 amino acids.

The V gene is TRBV19, the J gene TRBJ2-7, with D maybe TRBD2 (6 bases). This CDR3 contains 16 residues. CDR1 is LNHDA and CDR2 is SQIVND in the germline V gene (reference sequence). The V gene lost 5 bases and the J gene lost 0 bases, with 17 bases spanning the gap. The CDR3: CASSPPSVSPSYEQYF. Written as DNA, the CDR3 is TGTGCCAGTAGTCCTCCTAGCGTTTCCCCCTCCTACGAGCAGTACTTC. The full variable domain, completed using reference TRBV19 and TRBJ2-7, is DGGITQSPKYLFRKEGQNVTLSCEQNLNHDAMYWYRQDPGQGLRLIYYSQIVNDFQKGDIAEGYSVSREKKESFPLTVTSAQKNPTAFYLCASSPPSVSPSYEQYFGPGTRLTVT.

V usage is TRBV9 and J usage is TRBJ2-3, with 14 nucleotides matching TRBD2. V lost 3 bases to trimming and J lost 5 bases; unmatched junction nucleotides: 5. Per the germline V gene, CDR1 is SGDLS and CDR2 is YYNGEE. The CDR3 has 16 residues. The CDR3 reads CASSETSGRVGDTQYF. DNA of the CDR3: TGTGCCAGCAGCGAGACTAGCGGGAGGGTTGGAGATACGCAGTATTTT.

The V call is TRBV7-6, the J call TRBJ2-3; 10 bases are a match to TRBD2. The CDR3 spans 16 residues. Germline V gene data show CDR1 as SGHVS and CDR2 as FNYEAQ. V lost 5 bases to trimming and J lost 1 base; unmatched junction nucleotides: 6. In DNA, the CDR3 is TGTGCCAGCAGCCTACTAGCGGGGTCGGGCACAGATACGCAGTATTTT. Its translation: CASSLLAGSGTDTQYF.

The chain uses TRBV28 and TRBJ1-2; TRBD1 agrees at 8 bases. CDR1 and CDR2 (germline): MDHEN, SYDVKM. This CDR3 is built from 16 residues. With 5 bases clipped from V and 3 bases from J, the junction kept 11 bases outside the gene matches. The CDR3 reads CASSPGQGRRDYGYTF. Written as DNA, the CDR3 is TGTGCCAGCAGTCCCGGACAGGGCAGAAGGGACTATGGCTACACCTTC.

This clone showed up just a few times. V gene TRBV18 combines with J gene TRBJ1-3; perhaps TRBD1 as D (6 bases). The CDR3 has 16 residues. Germline V gene sequence: CDR1 KGHSH, CDR2 LQKENI. With 0 bases removed from V and 2 bases from J, the gap between germline ends came to 11 bases. In DNA, the CDR3 is TGTGCCAGCTCACCACCTGAGAGGGGGACTGGAAACACCATATATTTT. It encodes CASSPPERGTGNTIYF.

The chain employs TRBV4-1 and TRBJ2-5; 10 bases are a match to TRBD1. The CDR3 loop spans 14 amino acids. Germline CDR1 and CDR2: MGHRA and YSYEKL. The ends lost 4 bases at V and 5 bases at J; junction bases unmatched: 4. Here the CDR3 reads CASSRDRGVETQYF. The DNA of the CDR3 is TGCGCCAGCAGCCGGGACAGGGGAGTGGAGACCCAGTACTTC.

The V call is TRBV7-2, the J call TRBJ2-5; no clear D. CDR1 and CDR2 (germline): SGHTA, FQGNSA. CDR3 size: 12 residues. Deletions cut 5 bases from V and 0 bases from J, with 4 bases between. CDR3 loop: CASSLYQETQYF. The CDR3 nucleotides read TGTGCCAGCAGCCTGTACCAAGAGACCCAGTACTTC.

The chain employs TRBV18 and TRBJ2-7, with D maybe TRBD2 (5 bases). The length of the CDR3 is 11 residues. Trimming removed 3 bases from V and 6 bases from J, with 6 bases in between. Germline V CDR1 and CDR2: KGHSH, LQKENI. As DNA, the CDR3 is TGTGCCAGCTCACCCGGGGTCGAGCAGTACTTC. It codes for CASSPGVEQYF.

This clone was recorded once. The chain has TRBV6-5 and TRBJ2-2, with 11 bases lining up with TRBD1. The CDR3 is 15 amino acids. CDR1 is MNHEY, CDR2 SVGAGI, per germline. The V gene end was trimmed by 4 bases and the J gene end by 5 bases; junction bases not matched to a gene: 3. The CDR3 nucleotides read TGTGCCAGCAGTTTCCGGGACAGGGGGACCGGGGAGCTGTTTTTT. As protein: CASSFRDRGTGELFF.